Below are 17 T cell receptor beta chains sequenced from a single sample in a study of blood T cell repertoires in COVID-19. Only in-frame clones appear in the TCRdb table, and some are missing; sequencing was by immunoSEQ multiplex PCR. The sample comprises 140,000 to 150,000 clones, 85% to 90% of which are singletons, and 0.95% to 1.5% rests with the top ten. Sequencing was done on a sample of PBMCs or T cells enriched from blood (not recorded which). These TCRs come from a young woman with acute COVID-19.

The chain joins TRBV14 to TRBJ2-5, with a possible D match to TRBD2 (6 bases). Germline values: CDR1 SGHDN, CDR2 FVKESK. This CDR3 spans 16 amino acids. V lost 2 bases, J lost 2 bases, and 15 bases lay in between. CDR3 region: CASSQLRSGRQETQYF. In DNA form, the CDR3 reads TGTGCCAGCAGCCAACTAAGGAGCGGGCGACAAGAGACCCAGTACTTC.

This chain links TRBV7-8 with TRBJ2-7; D unresolved. V was shortened by 5 bases and J by 5 bases, with 10 bases between the two germline ends. CDR1 is SGHVS, CDR2 FQNEAQ, per germline. CDR3 size: 12 residues. This chain's CDR3 is CASSLALDEQYF. The CDR3 DNA is TGTGCCAGCAGCCTGGCATTGGACGAGCAGTACTTC.

This clone was seen only once. The genes are TRBV12-3 or TRBV12-4 and TRBJ2-1, with D possibly being TRBD2 (5 bases). The CDR3 runs 13 residues. The germline V and J ends were trimmed by 6 bases and 6 bases, with 12 bases remaining between them. CDR3 residues: CASRPTSTNEQFF. The CDR3 coding sequence is TGTGCCAGCAGACCCACTAGTACCAATGAGCAGTTCTTC.

The CDR3 nucleotides read TGTGCCAGCAGCTTAATTCAGGGGGCGGGCAATGAGCAGTTCTTC. This gives the protein CASSLIQGAGNEQFF. The chain recombines TRBV7-3 with TRBJ2-1, with 8 bases aligning to TRBD1. This CDR3 comprises 15 residues. V lost 1 base to trimming and J lost 6 bases; unmatched junction nucleotides: 5. CDR1 and CDR2 (germline): SGHTA, FQGTGA.

The V and J genes are TRBV9 and TRBJ1-1; tentatively, D is TRBD1 (6 bases). Trimming removed 0 bases at V and 4 bases at J, with 10 bases between. CDR3 length equals 14 residues. Germline V gene lookup returns CDR1 SGDLS and CDR2 YYNGEE. CDR3 protein: CASSVETGSTEAFF. The CDR3 bases are TGTGCCAGCAGCGTAGAGACAGGCTCCACTGAAGCTTTCTTT.

The chain recombines TRBV30 with TRBJ2-5, with TRBD2 identical over 9 bases. The CDR3 totals 17 residues. Trimming took 4 bases from V and 0 from J; bases not matched to a gene: 12. CDR1 and CDR2 (germline): GTSNPN, SVGIG (reference sequence). The CDR3 coding sequence is TGTGCCTGGATACCGGGACTAGCCTCTTTTAACCAAGAGACCCAGTACTTC. Amino acids: CAWIPGLASFNQETQYF.

This chain connects TRBV2 to TRBJ1-1; D perhaps matches TRBD1 (6 bases). Germline V gene lookup returns CDR1 SNHLY and CDR2 FYNNEI. The CDR3 covers 12 residues. V was pared by 8 bases and J by 11 bases, with 18 bases between. The DNA for the CDR3 is TGTGCCAGCCGTCCCGGGACATTCACGGCTTTCTTT. Its protein product is CASRPGTFTAFF.

The rearrangement uses TRBV27 and TRBJ1-6; D call uncertain. Germline V gene sequence: CDR1 MNHEY, CDR2 SMNVEV (reference sequence). The CDR3 is made up of 15 amino acids. V lost 0 bases and J 8 bases, leaving 11 bases between the germline ends. CDR3 sequence (DNA): TGTGCCAGCAGTTTATCGCAGGAAACCTATTCACCCCTCCACTTT. As protein: CASSLSQETYSPLHF.

The rearrangement uses TRBV5-6 and TRBJ1-6; 7 positions match TRBD1. V gave up 8 bases and J gave up 1 base; unmatched junction bases: 3. The germline V gene has CDR1 SGHDT and CDR2 YYEEEE. This CDR3 is 14 amino acids long. The CDR3 sequence is CASGQVSYNSPLHF. CDR3 DNA: TGTGCCAGTGGACAGGTGTCCTATAATTCACCCCTCCACTTT.

This clone was recorded a few times. The chain joins TRBV3-1 (or the pseudogene TRBV3-2) to TRBJ1-1; TRBD1 matches at 8 bases. V dropped 1 base and J dropped 5; count of bases not matched to a gene: 3. Germline CDR1 reads LGHDT; CDR2 reads YNNKEL (reference sequence). The CDR3 contains 14 residues. The CDR3 sequence is CASSQGTGRTEAFF. CDR3 coding DNA: TGTGCCAGCAGCCAAGGGACAGGGAGAACTGAAGCTTTCTTT.

This sequence joins TRBV11-2 and TRBJ2-2; 7 bases fit TRBD2. Germline V gene lookup returns CDR1 SGHAT and CDR2 FQNNGV. Germline trimming cut 2 bases from V and 2 bases from J; bases unmatched to any gene: 5. The CDR3 covers 16 residues. CDR3: CASSLSSSGNTGELFF. The CDR3 DNA reads TGTGCCAGCAGCTTAAGCTCTAGCGGTAACACCGGGGAGCTGTTTTTT.

This clone occurred a few times. The V call is TRBV4-2, the J call TRBJ1-2, with D perhaps TRBD1 (5 bases). The CDR3 loop spans 14 amino acids. Trimming cost V 1 base and J 5 bases, with 11 bases left between them. Germline-derived CDR1 and CDR2 are LGHNA and YNFKEQ. The CDR3 region has the DNA TGTGCCAGCAGCCAAGGCGATCAGGGTTATGGCTACACCTTC. Amino acids: CASSQGDQGYGYTF.

A single count supports this clone. The V gene is TRBV7-3, the J gene TRBJ2-1, with a tentative D call TRBD2 (6 bases). Trimming removed 2 bases from V and 0 bases from J, with 17 bases in between. Germline V lookup: CDR1 SGHTA, CDR2 FQGTGA. The CDR3 is 18 amino acids. The CDR3 DNA is TGTGCCAGCAGCTTAGGCGGGGCCGGATTTAGCTCCTACAATGAGCAGTTCTTC. Amino acids: CASSLGGAGFSSYNEQFF.

The chain is built from TRBV5-1 and TRBJ1-1; TRBD1 matches 7 bases. V gave up 2 bases and J gave up 5 bases; unmatched junction bases: 3. The CDR3 covers 13 residues. Germline-derived CDR1 and CDR2 are SGHRS and YFSETQ. As DNA, the CDR3 is TGCGCCAGCAGCTTTTCAGGGGGAACTGAAGCTTTCTTT. Translating gives CASSFSGGTEAFF.

The chain has TRBV7-3 and TRBJ1-3; D is unclear. V was trimmed by 4 bases and J by 0 bases, leaving 7 bases between them. Germline CDR1 and CDR2: SGHTA and FQGTGA. CDR3 size: 14 residues. The CDR3 here is CASSSRYSGNTIYF. The CDR3 coding sequence is TGTGCCAGCAGCTCCCGTTACTCTGGAAACACCATATATTTT.

The gene calls are TRBV5-5 and TRBJ1-1; tentative D call: TRBD1 (5 bases). The germline V gene has CDR1 SGHKS and CDR2 YYEKEE (reference sequence). V was shortened by 0 bases and J by 0 bases, with 12 bases between the two germline ends. This CDR3 is built from 16 residues. The CDR3 protein is CASSLDAGSMNTEAFF. Here the CDR3 DNA reads TGTGCCAGCAGCTTGGATGCAGGGTCCATGAACACTGAAGCTTTCTTT.

The genes are TRBV5-6 and TRBJ1-4; D is undetermined. Looked up from germline, CDR1 is SGHDT and CDR2 is YYEEEE. V was cut by 1 base and J by 7 bases, with 8 bases left in between. This CDR3 is 13 amino acids long. CDR3 coding DNA: TGTGCCAGCAGCTTGAGAGAGGCTGAAAAACTGTTTTTT. Protein: CASSLREAEKLFF.